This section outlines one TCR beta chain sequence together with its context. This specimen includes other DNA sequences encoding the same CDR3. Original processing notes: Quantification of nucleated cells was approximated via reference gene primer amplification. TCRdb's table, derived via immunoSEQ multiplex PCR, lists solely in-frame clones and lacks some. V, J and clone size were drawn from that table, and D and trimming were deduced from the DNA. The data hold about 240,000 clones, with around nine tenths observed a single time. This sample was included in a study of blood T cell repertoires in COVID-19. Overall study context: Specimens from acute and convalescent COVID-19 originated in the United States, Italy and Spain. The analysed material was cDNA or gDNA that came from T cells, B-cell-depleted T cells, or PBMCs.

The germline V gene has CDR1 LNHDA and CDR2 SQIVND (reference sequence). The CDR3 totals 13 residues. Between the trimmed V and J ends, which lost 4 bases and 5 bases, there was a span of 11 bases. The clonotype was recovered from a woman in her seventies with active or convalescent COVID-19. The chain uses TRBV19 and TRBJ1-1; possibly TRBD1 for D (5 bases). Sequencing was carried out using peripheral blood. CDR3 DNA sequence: TGTGCCAGTAGTAACCAGGGAGGAACTGAAGCTTTCTTT. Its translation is CASSNQGGTEAFF.